This T cell receptor (beta chain) is from a study of graft-versus-host responses after intestinal transplantation. Study background: For two to four years after anti-thymocyte globulin induction, all recipients took tacrolimus and steroids. Findings and limits, study-wide: Association was observed between peak circulating GvH clone levels and early post-transplant HvG declines. Some patients had graft-donor T cell macrochimerism. In their allografts, the ratios of graft-versus-host to host-versus-graft T cell clones were high. The authors found GvH clones in recipient marrow, some appearing first in ileum or blood.

The germline V gene has CDR1 SGDLS and CDR2 YYNGEE. The J segment lost 4 bases and the V segment lost 4 bases, leaving 12 bases of the junction unmatched. This CDR3 has 17 residues. A note on this clone: Its antigen is as yet unknown.

Here immunoSEQ multiplex PCR was the method, and the copy in TCRdb shows in-frame clones only, minus some. This sample yields more than 90,000 clones, of which around 94% are seen a single time; under 1.5% belongs to the top ten. The V gene is TRBV9, the J gene TRBJ1-3, with 9 bases fitting TRBD1. The source was unstimulated CD8+ T cells sorted from spleen or lymph node cells, collected before transplant. The TCR sequence derives from a human donor who was the organ donor for an intestinal transplant. CDR3 in DNA: TGTGCCAGCAGCACAAACAACAGGGGGCTTAGGGGAAACACCATATATTTT. It encodes CASSTNNRGLRGNTIYF.